The 14 T cell receptor beta chains given below trace back to one sample, sequenced in a study of spatial heterogeneity in lung cancer. Study results and limitations: Within tumors, counts of expanded alpha and beta TCRs tracked tumor mutation counts.

Sample time point: sample taken at primary tumor resection. Each CDR3 protein is one row after TCRdb ran MiXCR on the 5' RACE reads. This sample yields about 1,200 distinct CDR3 sequences, of which about 29% are seen a single time; roughly 12% belongs to the top ten. These TCRs are of unknown antigen specificity. The source was lung tumor tissue, collected at surgery. The receptors were gathered from a male donor with early-stage non-small cell lung cancer.

Worth noting for this clonotype: The library was prepared for alpha chains; this beta chain is a stray read, so its frequency means little. The chain couples TRBV4-2 to TRBJ2-1, with D perhaps matching TRBD2 (7 bases). There are 14 residues in the CDR3. Germline V gene sequence: CDR1 LGHNA, CDR2 YNFKEQ. The ends were cut back, 0 bases at V and 10 bases at J, with 13 bases in the middle. The CDR3 here is CASSQDGGGYEQFF. CDR3 DNA sequence: TGTGCCAGCAGCCAAGATGGGGGGGGCTACGAGCAGTTCTTC.

On this clonotype itself: This beta chain appears as a stray read in a library generated for alpha chains; its size is not informative. The J gene is TRBJ2-2, the V gene TRBV7-3; D tentatively fits TRBD1 or TRBD2 (5 bases each). The V gene lost 6 bases and the J gene lost 8 bases, with 10 bases spanning the gap. Germline values: CDR1 SGHTA, CDR2 FQGTGA. The CDR3 is made up of 12 amino acids. Written as DNA, the CDR3 is TGTGCCAGCAGTCGAGGGGATGGGGAGCTGTTTTTT. This sequence encodes CASSRGDGELFF.

Comments on this clonotype: Possible read error: a much larger clone is one base away. In a library made to pick up alpha chains, this beta chain is a stray read with a size that means little. The chain uses TRBV6-5 and TRBJ2-5, with D possibly being TRBD1 (6 bases). Trimming took 2 bases from V and 10 from J, leaving 14 bases between them. Germline lookup yields CDR1 MNHEY and CDR2 SVGAGI. This CDR3 region has 13 residues. CDR3 nucleotide sequence: TGTGCCAGCAGTTACGAGACAGGTTCGGTCCAGTACTTC. Translated, it gives CASSYETGSVQYF.

To note about this clonotype: This beta chain is an off-target read within a library intended for alpha chains, so its frequency means little. The J gene is TRBJ2-3, the V gene TRBV5-1; D call uncertain. This CDR3 is built from 13 residues. Trimming removed 4 bases at V and 6 bases at J, with 12 bases between. The germline CDR1 and CDR2 sequences are SGHRS and YFSETQ. The CDR3 reads CASSPMSGDTQYF. The CDR3 coding sequence is TGCGCCAGCAGCCCCATGTCCGGGGATACGCAGTATTTT.

As regards this clonotype: A library made for alpha chains picked up this beta chain off target, so its size means little. V usage is TRBV20-1 and J usage is TRBJ2-2; D not resolved. Trimming took 3 bases from V and 4 from J, leaving 9 bases between them. The germline CDR1 and CDR2 sequences are DFQATT and SNEGSKA (reference sequence). CDR3 size: 13 residues. The CDR3 spells CSASAPGTGELFF. The CDR3 DNA reads as TGCAGTGCTAGCGCTCCGGGCACCGGGGAGCTGTTTTTT.

A note on this clonotype: As an off-target read in a library built for alpha chains, this beta chain has a frequency of little significance. The chain combines TRBV28 with TRBJ2-2; D unclear. The CDR3 sequence is 13 residues long. V dropped 4 bases and J dropped 6 bases, with 9 bases sitting between them. Germline V gene sequence: CDR1 MDHEN, CDR2 SYDVKM. The CDR3 loop reads CASSSPSAGELFF. CDR3 DNA sequence: TGTGCCAGCAGTTCCCCATCCGCCGGGGAGCTGTTTTTT.

Judged by abundance, this clonotype is large (0.1 to 1%). With the library built for alpha chains, this beta chain is off target and its frequency is not meaningful. J is TRBJ2-1 and V is TRBV11-2, with D hard to call. The CDR3 has 17 residues. CDR1 is SGHAT, CDR2 FQNNGV, per germline. Trimming shortened V by 5 bases and J by 5 bases, and 22 bases separated the two germline ends. In DNA form, the CDR3 reads TGTGCCAGCAGCCGAAACTACCATAACGGACCGGACAATGAGCAGTTCTTC. It encodes CASSRNYHNGPDNEQFF.

This clonotype turned up a few times. This beta chain appears as a stray read in a library generated for alpha chains; its size is not informative. CDR3 sequence reads: CSAGEGQETQYF. CDR3 in DNA: TGCAGTGCTGGGGAAGGGCAAGAGACCCAGTACTTC. The V call is TRBV20-1, the J call TRBJ2-5; D gene ambiguous. Germline values: CDR1 DFQATT, CDR2 SNEGSKA (reference sequence). The CDR3 sequence is 12 residues long. V lost 5 bases and J lost 2, with 9 bases in between.

Comment on this clonotype: Since the library was made to target alpha chains, this beta chain is a stray read and its abundance is not meaningful. This chain joins TRBV24-1 and TRBJ2-5; a weak D match, TRBD2 (6 bases). Looked up from germline, CDR1 is KGHDR and CDR2 is SFDVKD. V dropped 6 bases and J dropped 3 bases, with 13 bases sitting between them. The CDR3 runs 14 residues. CDR3 sequence: CATSPWGGEETQYF. The CDR3 DNA reads as TGTGCCACCAGTCCCTGGGGCGGGGAAGAGACCCAGTACTTC.

This clonotype is termed large (0.1 to 1%). This beta chain slipped into a library made for alpha chains as a stray read, so its size is not meaningful. The rearrangement links TRBV5-1 to TRBJ2-5; no clear D. Germline-derived CDR1 and CDR2 are SGHRS and YFSETQ. Trimming cost V 1 base and J 5 bases, with 9 bases left between them. The CDR3 is made up of 13 amino acids. CDR3 bases: TGCGCCAGCAGCTTGTGGAGTGGGGAGACCCAGTACTTC. It is translated as CASSLWSGETQYF.

Worth noting for this clonotype: The library was designed around alpha chains, so this beta chain is a stray read whose abundance carries little weight. The CDR3 bases are TGCGCCAGCAGCTCTGGTTTCTCGAAAGAGACCCAGTACTTC. Protein sequence: CASSSGFSKETQYF. The rearrangement links TRBV5-1 to TRBJ2-5, with D unclear. Germline CDR1 is SGHRS and CDR2 is YFSETQ. V was clipped by 3 bases and J by 3 bases, with 12 bases between them. The CDR3 is 14 amino acids.

As to this clonotype: The library was built for alpha chains, so this beta chain is an off-target read and its size means little. The J gene is TRBJ2-3, the V gene TRBV28; TRBD2 is a possible D gene (7 bases). This CDR3 has 14 residues. V shed 8 bases and J shed 6 bases, with 18 bases lying between them. Germline loops: CDR1 MDHEN, CDR2 SYDVKM. The CDR3 here is CASLPGGAGDTQYF. The CDR3 region has the DNA TGTGCCAGCCTCCCTGGGGGGGCCGGGGATACGCAGTATTTT.

This clonotype is large in the sample. Since it is a stray read in a library aimed at alpha chains, this beta chain has a size that is not meaningful. The chain has TRBV5-1 and TRBJ2-5; D may match TRBD1 or TRBD2 (5 bases each). CDR1 and CDR2 (germline): SGHRS, YFSETQ. The CDR3 has 13 residues. The ends were cut back, 1 base at V and 5 bases at J, with 9 bases in the middle. The CDR3 region has the DNA TGCGCCAGCAGCTTGCTGGGGGACGAGACCCAGTACTTC. This encodes CASSLLGDETQYF.

Turning to this clonotype: Being off target in a library aimed at alpha chains, this beta chain has a size of little meaning. The chain combines TRBV20-1 with TRBJ2-3; maybe TRBD2 (5 bases). Germline assignment: CDR1 DFQATT and CDR2 SNEGSKA (reference sequence). The CDR3 is 14 residues long. V was pared by 1 base and J by 1 base, with 9 bases between. The CDR3 loop reads CSARGETGTDTQYF. CDR3 coding DNA: TGCAGTGCTAGAGGGGAGACTGGCACAGATACGCAGTATTTT.